These 20 T cell receptor beta chains were all obtained from the same sample, sequenced in a study of blood T cell repertoires in COVID-19. Sequencing was performed with immunoSEQ multiplex PCR; in TCRdb, only in-frame clones are kept and a portion is missing. The data contain about 220,000 clones, around 88% of them singletons. Input material: PBMCs or T cells enriched from blood (not recorded which). These receptors were collected from a woman aged 50 to 60 with acute COVID-19.

V usage is TRBV7-9 and J usage is TRBJ2-7, with D possibly being TRBD2 (6 bases). Trimming pared 5 bases from V and 3 bases from J, leaving 11 bases between. CDR3 length equals 13 residues. In germline, CDR1 is SEHNR, CDR2 FQNEAQ (reference sequence). The CDR3 loop reads CASSDRGSYEQYF. Here the CDR3 DNA reads TGTGCCAGCAGCGACCGGGGGAGCTACGAGCAGTACTTC.

This clone was seen a few times. V gene TRBV11-2 combines with J gene TRBJ2-1, with 9 nucleotides matching TRBD2. Germline lookup yields CDR1 SGHAT and CDR2 FQNNGV. CDR3 length: 16 amino acids. With V trimmed by 1 base and J by 7 bases, 8 bases remained unmatched. This chain's CDR3 is CASSLGRGTSFNEQFF. The DNA for the CDR3 is TGTGCCAGCAGCTTAGGAAGAGGGACTAGCTTTAATGAGCAGTTCTTC.

The V call is TRBV6-5, the J call TRBJ1-4; TRBD1 might be the D (6 bases). The V end lost 2 bases, the J end lost 1 base, and 8 bases lay between the germline ends. The germline CDR1 and CDR2 sequences are MNHEY and SVGAGI. CDR3 length: 15 amino acids. The CDR3 reads CASSYTRGTNEKLFF. Written as DNA, the CDR3 is TGTGCCAGCAGTTACACCAGGGGAACTAATGAAAAACTGTTTTTT.

This chain connects TRBV14 to TRBJ1-2; TRBD1 matches at 8 bases. From germline, CDR1 is SGHDN and CDR2 FVKESK. The CDR3 spans 12 residues. J was trimmed by 4 bases and V by 5 bases; bases with no gene match: 0. The CDR3 region has the DNA TGTGCCAGCAGCGGACAGGGCTATGGCTACACCTTC. Translated: CASSGQGYGYTF.

V gene TRBV28 combines with J gene TRBJ2-3; no definite D call. Germline CDR1 reads MDHEN; CDR2 reads SYDVKM. There are 14 residues in the CDR3. V was cut by 7 bases and J by 6 bases, with 17 bases left in between. CDR3 coding DNA: TGTGCCAGCACTGTTGCGTCCCCGCCGGATACGCAGTATTTT. Its translation is CASTVASPPDTQYF. The full variable domain, with the rest looked up from reference TRBV28 and TRBJ2-3, is DVKVTQSSRYLVKRTGEKVFLECVQDMDHENMFWYRQDPGLGLRLIYFSYDVKMKEKGDIPEGYSVSREKKERFSLILESASTNQTSMYLCASTVASPPDTQYFGPGTRLTVL.

This chain links TRBV5-6 with TRBJ2-7, with 7 positions matching TRBD1. The length of the CDR3 is 13 residues. Germline loops: CDR1 SGHDT, CDR2 YYEEEE. Trimming took 3 bases from V and 6 from J; bases not matched to a gene: 6. CDR3 region: CASSWARGIEQYF. The DNA for the CDR3 is TGTGCCAGCAGCTGGGCCAGGGGGATCGAGCAGTACTTC.

The chain employs TRBV19 and TRBJ2-7, with 8 bases fitting TRBD2. CDR1 is LNHDA and CDR2 is SQIVND in the germline V gene (reference sequence). The J segment lost 7 bases and the V segment lost 5 bases, leaving 10 bases of the junction unmatched. CDR3 size: 14 residues. The CDR3 DNA reads TGTGCCAGTAGTGAAAGCGGGGGCTGGGGGGAGCAGTACTTC. Translating it yields CASSESGGWGEQYF.

The gene calls are TRBV7-9 and TRBJ2-2, with D possibly matching TRBD2 (6 bases). Germline loops: CDR1 SEHNR, CDR2 FQNEAQ (reference sequence). This CDR3 region has 14 residues. V was clipped by 6 bases and J by 4 bases, with 12 bases between them. The CDR3 nucleotides are TGTGCCAGCAGGGAGGGACGGGGCACCGGGGAGCTGTTTTTT. Translating gives CASREGRGTGELFF.

The gene calls are TRBV28 and TRBJ1-6, with 11 bases identical to TRBD1. The V segment lost 4 bases and the J segment 9 bases; nucleotides outside the gene matches: 11. CDR1 and CDR2 from the germline V gene are MDHEN and SYDVKM. There are 17 residues in the CDR3. Here the CDR3 DNA reads TGTGCCAGCAGTTCTCCCCTTGGACAGGGGGCTGGTTCACCCCTCCACTTT. Its protein is CASSSPLGQGAGSPLHF.

The J gene is TRBJ2-7, the V gene TRBV27; 8 bases are a match to TRBD2. The CDR3 is made up of 17 amino acids. V lost 4 bases and J lost 5; bases outside the gene matches: 16. CDR1 is MNHEY and CDR2 is SMNVEV in the germline V gene (reference sequence). DNA of the CDR3: TGTGCCAGCAGTTCGAACGGCGGGGGGCGGGTTGTGGACGAGCAGTACTTC. As protein: CASSSNGGGRVVDEQYF.

This chain links TRBV28 with TRBJ2-7, with TRBD1 matching over 7 bases. This CDR3 is built from 14 residues. Germline V gene data show CDR1 as MDHEN and CDR2 as SYDVKM. With 8 bases clipped from V and 1 base from J, the junction kept 8 bases outside the gene matches. CDR3 bases: TGTGCCAGCCTCGGGACAGAAAGGTCCTACGAGCAGTACTTC. Protein: CASLGTERSYEQYF.

This chain's CDR3 is CASLQGDGNTIYF. The CDR3 nucleotides are TGTGCCAGCTTACAGGGTGACGGAAACACCATATATTTT. The rearrangement joins TRBV28 to TRBJ1-3; TRBD1 is a possible D gene (6 bases). Trimming took off 8 bases at V and 4 bases at J, with 12 bases between the two ends. This CDR3 has 13 amino acids. Germline CDR1 is MDHEN and CDR2 is SYDVKM. Full variable domain (remainder filled in from reference TRBV28 and TRBJ1-3): DVKVTQSSRYLVKRTGEKVFLECVQDMDHENMFWYRQDPGLGLRLIYFSYDVKMKEKGDIPEGYSVSREKKERFSLILESASTNQTSMYLCASLQGDGNTIYFGEGSWLTVV.

CDR3 protein: CASSYGGGFSGNTIYF. Written as DNA, the CDR3 is TGTGCCAGCAGTTACGGGGGAGGTTTCTCTGGAAACACCATATATTTT. The chain is built from TRBV6-5 and TRBJ1-3; possibly TRBD1 for D (5 bases). The V end lost 2 bases, the J end lost 0 bases, and 11 bases lay between the germline ends. This CDR3 has 16 residues. The germline V gene has CDR1 MNHEY and CDR2 SVGAGI.

This rearrangement joins TRBV11-2 to TRBJ1-1; D call uncertain. The CDR3 is 14 amino acids. V shed 2 bases and J shed 1 base, with 8 bases lying between them. Germline V gene lookup returns CDR1 SGHAT and CDR2 FQNNGV. The CDR3 sequence: CASSLRGTNTEAFF. The CDR3 region has the DNA TGTGCCAGCAGCTTAAGAGGCACGAACACTGAAGCTTTCTTT.

The chain links TRBV5-1 to TRBJ2-6; tentative D call: TRBD1 (7 bases). The V gene lost 1 base and the J gene lost 2 bases, with 10 bases spanning the gap. The CDR3 loop spans 16 amino acids. Germline-derived CDR1 and CDR2 are SGHRS and YFSETQ. CDR3 DNA: TGCGCCAGCAGCTTGACAGGGGAGGCTGGGGCCAACGTCCTGACTTTC. It yields the protein CASSLTGEAGANVLTF.

About this clone itself: A junction end diverges from the germline sequence, so it may reflect a read error. V usage is TRBV28 and J usage is TRBJ1-5; D is unclear. This CDR3 is built from 14 residues. Germline V lookup: CDR1 MDHEN, CDR2 SYDVKM. The CDR3 loop reads CQTGSRPFNQPQHF. DNA of the CDR3: TGCCAGACGGGAAGCAGGCCCTTTAATCAGCCCCAGCATTTT.

The chain carries TRBV27 and TRBJ2-5; 10 nucleotides match TRBD1. Germline loops: CDR1 MNHEY, CDR2 SMNVEV (reference sequence). With 3 bases clipped from V and 4 bases from J, the junction kept 8 bases outside the gene matches. The CDR3 loop spans 16 amino acids. The CDR3 nucleotides read TGTGCCAGCAGTTTGCGAAGGGACAGGGGAGGAGAGACCCAGTACTTC. It codes for CASSLRRDRGGETQYF.

This chain uses TRBV11-2 with TRBJ1-1; tentatively, D is TRBD1 (6 bases). The CDR3 spans 13 residues. With 5 bases removed from V and 3 bases from J, the gap between germline ends came to 10 bases. In germline, CDR1 is SGHAT, CDR2 FQNNGV. CDR3 sequence reads: CASSRGSDTEAFF. Here the CDR3 DNA reads TGTGCCAGCAGCAGGGGGTCGGACACTGAAGCTTTCTTT.

The rearrangement joins TRBV5-1 to TRBJ1-1, with 9 bases identical to TRBD1. Germline CDR1 reads SGHRS; CDR2 reads YFSETQ. J was trimmed by 6 bases and V by 3 bases; bases with no gene match: 9. The CDR3 is 15 amino acids. The CDR3 DNA sequence: TGCGCCAGCAGCTGGTTAGACAGGGGGAGTTCTGAAGCTTTCTTT. Its protein is CASSWLDRGSSEAFF.

On this clone: Mismatch with germline at one junction end may stem from a read error. The chain couples TRBV7-7 to TRBJ2-2; a weak D match, TRBD2 (6 bases). The germline V gene encodes CDR1 SSHAT and CDR2 FNYEAQ (reference sequence). This CDR3 contains 15 residues. The CDR3 region has the DNA TGTGCTAGCAGCTCCCGCATCGGGGGCACCGGGGAGCTGTTTTTT. Amino acids: CASSSRIGGTGELFF.